A selection of T cell receptor beta chains follows, all from one sample in a study of graft-versus-host responses after intestinal transplantation. Sequencing was performed with immunoSEQ multiplex PCR; in TCRdb, only in-frame clones are kept and a portion is missing. The sample lists 12,000 to 15,000 clones, 30% to 35% occurring once. The sequenced sample was alloreactive CD4+ T cells from a mixed lymphocyte reaction culture, obtained before intestinal transplant. The receptors were sampled from a human patient who received an intestinal transplant. Both conserved end residues are part of each CDR3. The order of the fields is V gene, D gene, J gene, clone size, CDR3 DNA, CDR3 protein. The D gene is left open where the match is weak. Clone size appears in some rows only: once, few, many, or a class for an expanded clone.

V gene: TRBV5-8; D gene: TRBD1; J gene: TRBJ2-1; clone size: NA; CDR3 DNA: TGTGCCAGCAGCTTGTTGACAGGGAGTCCCCCCTACAATGAGCAGTTCTTC; CDR3 protein: CASSLLTGSPPYNEQFF
V gene: TRBV7-6; D gene: NA; J gene: TRBJ1-3; clone size: NA; CDR3 DNA: TGTGCCAGCAGCTTAGAAGGTTCATCGAGCTCTGGAAACACCATATATTTT; CDR3 protein: CASSLEGSSSSGNTIYF
V gene: TRBV18; D gene: TRBD1; J gene: TRBJ2-3; clone size: NA; CDR3 DNA: TGTGCCAGCTCCCCTTGGGACAGGCACTCCTCGGTCCCAGATACGCAGTATTTT; CDR3 protein: CASSPWDRHSSVPDTQYF
V gene: TRBV5-1; D gene: TRBD2; J gene: TRBJ2-7; clone size: few; CDR3 DNA: TGCGCCCGCAGCTGGGCGGCGGGGGGGCTAGCGGGAGGTAGAATCTACGAGCAGTACTTC; CDR3 protein: CARSWAAGGLAGGRIYEQYF
V gene: TRBV6-5; D gene: TRBD1; J gene: TRBJ1-5; clone size: NA; CDR3 DNA: TGTGCCAGGGGACAGGGCCCCGATGGCAATCAGCCCCAGCATTTT; CDR3 protein: CARGQGPDGNQPQHF
V gene: TRBV7-2; D gene: TRBD1; J gene: TRBJ1-1; clone size: few; CDR3 DNA: TGTGCCAGCAGCAGGGAGGGACAGGAGAACACTGAAGCTTTCTTT; CDR3 protein: CASSREGQENTEAFF
V gene: TRBV9; D gene: NA; J gene: TRBJ1-2; clone size: NA; CDR3 DNA: TGTGCCAGCAGTGCAAGGGGGGGCTATGGCTACACCTTC; CDR3 protein: CASSARGGYGYTF
V gene: TRBV6-5; D gene: NA; J gene: TRBJ1-1; clone size: NA; CDR3 DNA: TGTGCCAGCGCCAAGAGACACAGCATCACTGAAGCTTTCTTT; CDR3 protein: CASAKRHSITEAFF
V gene: TRBV29-1; D gene: TRBD2; J gene: TRBJ2-2; clone size: NA; CDR3 DNA: TGCAGCGTTGCATATCCAGCGGGAGGCACCGGGGAGCTGTTTTTT; CDR3 protein: CSVAYPAGGTGELFF
V gene: TRBV5-1; D gene: TRBD1; J gene: TRBJ1-5; clone size: few; CDR3 DNA: TGCGCCAGCCGGCCTGACAGGGGTCAGCCCCAGCATTTT; CDR3 protein: CASRPDRGQPQHF